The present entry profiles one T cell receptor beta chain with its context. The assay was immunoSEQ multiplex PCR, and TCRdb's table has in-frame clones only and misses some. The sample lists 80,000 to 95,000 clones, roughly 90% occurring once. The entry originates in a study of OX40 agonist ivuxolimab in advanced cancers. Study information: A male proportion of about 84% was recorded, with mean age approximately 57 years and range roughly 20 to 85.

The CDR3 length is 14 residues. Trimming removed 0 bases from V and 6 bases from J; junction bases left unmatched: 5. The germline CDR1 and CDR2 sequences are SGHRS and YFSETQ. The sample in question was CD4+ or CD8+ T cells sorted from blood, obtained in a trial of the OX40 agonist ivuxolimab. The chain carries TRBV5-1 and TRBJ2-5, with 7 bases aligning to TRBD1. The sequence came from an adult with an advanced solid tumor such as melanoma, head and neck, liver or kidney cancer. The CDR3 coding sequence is TGCGCCAGCAGCTTGGAGGGGGCAGAGAAGACCCAGTACTTC. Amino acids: CASSLEGAEKTQYF.